This T cell receptor (beta chain) is from a study of shared clonotypes between healthy human individuals. Sequencing was performed with immunoSEQ multiplex PCR; in TCRdb, only in-frame clones are kept and a portion is missing. The table includes under 850,000 clones, over 90% detected once. Terminally differentiated effector memory CD45RA+ cells were left out of the naive CD8 fraction, which was CD45RO-negative and positively selected for CCR7. In the case of this clone: The sample contains more than one DNA sequence encoding this CDR3.

The sequencing input was naive CD8+ T cells sorted from blood. This clonotype was obtained from a young man in good health.

CDR3 sequence (DNA): TGTGCCAGCAGTTCGCCCCCGGGGACCCAGTACTTC. Its translation is CASSSPPGTQYF. The V and J genes are TRBV27 and TRBJ2-5; D not certain. Germline CDR1 is MNHEY and CDR2 is SMNVEV (reference sequence). The CDR3 has 12 amino acids. The V gene lost 4 bases and the J gene lost 7 bases, with 10 bases spanning the gap.